This passage covers 8 T cell receptor beta chains from one sample sequenced in a study of shared clonotypes between healthy human individuals (TCRdb year 2020). Library prep was done by the immunoSEQ multiplex PCR assay. TCRdb retrieved this table from immuneACCESS and kept in-frame rearrangements only. Not all clones are present; in checked studies, unresolved V genes account for under half, and no reason is known for the remainder. This sample is represented by a few million clones; 90% to 96% of them were singletons. 0.13% of the sample is in the top ten clones. Sequenced material: naive CD4+ T cells sorted from blood. This specimen's cell subset or site label, interpreted: CD45RA+ positively selected. These receptors originate from a man aged 18 to 30 in good health.

The chain joins TRBV6-5 to TRBJ2-5; no clear D gene. Germline loops: CDR1 MNHEY, CDR2 SVGAGI. The length of the CDR3 is 14 residues. V lost 0 bases to trimming and J lost 4 bases, with 9 bases between them. The CDR3 DNA reads as TGTGCCAGCAGTTACTCGATGTTCGGAGAGACCCAGTACTTC. Protein sequence: CASSYSMFGETQYF.

This clone was detected ten times or more. The chain is built from TRBV6-1 and TRBJ2-5, with D unclear. With 3 bases removed from V and 1 base from J, the gap between germline ends came to 12 bases. The CDR3 spans 15 residues. Germline CDR1 MNHNS, CDR2 SASEGT. The CDR3 spells CASSDWAGSQETQYF. In DNA form, the CDR3 reads TGTGCCAGCAGTGATTGGGCAGGCTCCCAAGAGACCCAGTACTTC.

The chain combines TRBV6-6 with TRBJ1-2, with TRBD1 matching 9 bases. The CDR3 consists of 15 residues. Germline CDR1 and CDR2: MNHNY and SVGAGI (reference sequence). V lost 7 bases, J lost 4 bases, and 10 bases stayed unmatched. The CDR3 region is CASIPGTGTVYGYTF. The DNA of the CDR3 is TGTGCCAGCATCCCCGGGACAGGGACGGTCTATGGCTACACCTTC.

V is TRBV28 and J is TRBJ1-4, with TRBD1 identical over 8 bases. V shed 5 bases, J shed 8 bases, and the junction held 4 bases outside the gene matches. This CDR3 has 13 residues. The germline V gene encodes CDR1 MDHEN and CDR2 SYDVKM. The CDR3 protein is CASSAGTGEKLFF. In DNA form, the CDR3 reads TGTGCCAGCAGTGCCGGGACAGGAGAAAAACTGTTTTTT. Together with reference TRBV28 and TRBJ1-4, the CDR3 gives the full variable domain: DVKVTQSSRYLVKRTGEKVFLECVQDMDHENMFWYRQDPGLGLRLIYFSYDVKMKEKGDIPEGYSVSREKKERFSLILESASTNQTSMYLCASSAGTGEKLFFGSGTQLSVL.

This clone has only a few counts. The chain has TRBV19 and TRBJ1-2; possibly TRBD1 for D (6 bases). V lost 4 bases and J 7 bases, leaving 16 bases between the germline ends. Germline CDR1 LNHDA, CDR2 SQIVND (reference sequence). The CDR3 contains 14 residues. CDR3 region: CASSRDTGIPGYTF. The CDR3 DNA reads as TGTGCCAGTAGTAGAGACACAGGGATTCCTGGCTACACCTTC.

The chain employs TRBV6-5 and TRBJ2-1; D is undetermined. This CDR3 comprises 14 residues. Germline V gene sequence: CDR1 MNHEY, CDR2 SVGAGI. The germline V and J ends were trimmed by 6 bases and 5 bases, with 14 bases remaining between them. In nucleotides, the CDR3 is TGTGCCAGCAGATCTCCGGTCAATCACAATGAGCAGTTCTTC. Amino acids: CASRSPVNHNEQFF.

On this clone: At one boundary the junction diverges from the germline segment, which might be a read error. The genes are TRBV7-7 and TRBJ2-1, with D perhaps assigned TRBD1 or TRBD2 (5 bases each). The germline V gene encodes CDR1 SSHAT and CDR2 FNYEAQ (reference sequence). This CDR3 comprises 15 residues. The CDR3 bases are TGTGCTAGCAGCTCGTCTCCGGGACCACCAGAGGAGCAGTTCTTC. Protein sequence: CASSSSPGPPEEQFF.

The chain uses TRBV6-5 and TRBJ2-2, with D possibly matching TRBD2 (6 bases). V was shortened by 6 bases and J by 6 bases, with 14 bases between the two germline ends. The CDR3 is 14 amino acids. The germline V gene encodes CDR1 MNHEY and CDR2 SVGAGI. The CDR3 spells CASSPGLSSGELFF. In DNA form, the CDR3 reads TGTGCCAGCAGCCCGGGACTTTCGTCCGGGGAGCTGTTTTTT.